This T cell receptor (beta chain) was identified during a study of shared clonotypes between healthy human individuals. Study-wide results and caveats: Around 5% was the fraction of naive CD4 clonotypes found shared across a handful of donors. A generally larger estimated richness was seen in naive subsets than in memory subsets.

Per the original data handling: ImmunoSEQ gave junction-only sequences without quality scores, so filtering differed. Only in-frame clones appear in the TCRdb table, and some are missing; sequencing was by immunoSEQ multiplex PCR. The V and J calls and clone size are taken from that table; D and trimming were inferred from the DNA. Among around 1.5 million clones listed, 95% to 99% were seen once. This clone showed up just a few times. Its antigen is unknown. Trimming took 7 bases from V and 7 from J, leaving 10 bases between them. This CDR3 contains 12 residues. Germline CDR1 and CDR2: SNHLY and FYNNEI.

Sequencing was done on a sample of naive CD4+ T cells sorted from blood. Subset in this sample: CD45RA+ positively selected. This clonotype was sampled from a man aged 25 to 45 in good health. J is TRBJ1-4 and V is TRBV2; possibly TRBD1 for D (6 bases). The CDR3 region is CASKGQGEKLFF. The CDR3 bases are TGTGCCAGCAAGGGACAAGGTGAAAAACTGTTTTTT.